These 28 T cell receptor beta chains were sequenced from one sample in a study of blood T cells in healthy people across ages. A second PCR, run for roughly 6 to 11 cycles, used a sample-barcoded 5' primer plus a J-beta primer mix. Via MiXCR, TCRdb re-called the 5' RACE reads, giving one row per CDR3 protein. The data hold approximately 800,000 distinct CDR3 sequences, with approximately 53% observed a single time. Sequenced material: blood. The receptors here all came from a man older than 75 in good health.

V usage is TRBV6-5 and J usage is TRBJ2-1; D gene uncertain. CDR1 is MNHEY, CDR2 SVGAGI, per germline. Deletions cut 5 bases from V and 9 bases from J, with 17 bases between. This CDR3 contains 14 residues. CDR3 DNA sequence: TGTGCCAGCAGTCTAGGGAATGGTATAGCTGAGCAGTTCTTC. Amino acid sequence: CASSLGNGIAEQFF.

V is TRBV6-6 and J is TRBJ2-7, with a tentative D call TRBD1 (5 bases). Trimming shortened V by 2 bases and J by 3 bases, and 8 bases separated the two germline ends. The germline V gene has CDR1 MNHNY and CDR2 SVGAGI (reference sequence). This CDR3 is built from 13 residues. CDR3 sequence reads: CASSYTGFYEQYF. DNA of the CDR3: TGTGCCAGCAGTTACACAGGTTTCTACGAGCAGTACTTC.

This clonotype was counted a single time. The rearrangement links TRBV24-1 to TRBJ2-2; the D is unclear. The V end lost 2 bases, the J end lost 4 bases, and 4 bases lay between the germline ends. The CDR3 sequence is 13 residues long. CDR1 and CDR2 (germline): KGHDR, SFDVKD. The CDR3 is CATSDWGTGELFF. Written as DNA, the CDR3 is TGTGCCACCAGTGATTGGGGCACCGGGGAGCTGTTTTTT.

On this clonotype: An end of the junction does not agree with germline; a read error may underlie this. V and J are TRBV11-1 and TRBJ2-7, with TRBD2 matching 14 bases. The J call may be faulty, since TRBJ2-5 better matches the DNA end. Per germline, CDR1 SGHAT and CDR2 FQDESV (reference sequence). The CDR3 has 14 residues. CDR3 nucleotides: TGTACCAGCAGCGGGACTAGCGGGAGTGAGACCCAGTACTTC. Translated: CTSSGTSGSETQYF.

This clonotype was detected only a few times. This chain links TRBV7-3 with TRBJ1-5, with D perhaps TRBD1 (5 bases). V lost 5 bases, J lost 1 base, and 21 bases lay in between. This CDR3 region has 18 residues. Per the germline V gene, CDR1 is SGHTA and CDR2 is FQGTGA. The CDR3 is CASSGGLRGGISNQPQHF. DNA for the CDR3: TGTGCCAGCAGCGGAGGTCTCCGTGGGGGAATAAGCAATCAGCCCCAGCATTTT.

The chain uses TRBV7-2 and TRBJ2-1, with D unresolved. Trimming cost V 1 base and J 12 bases, with 22 bases left between them. Germline CDR1 is SGHTA and CDR2 is FQGNSA. CDR3 length equals 16 residues. The CDR3 region has the DNA TGTGCCAGCAGCTTAGTGCGTGGTGGTCGGCTAGTCGTGCAGTTCTTC. It yields the protein CASSLVRGGRLVVQFF.

The chain links TRBV27 to TRBJ2-3, with 7 bases aligning to TRBD2. The CDR3 loop spans 15 amino acids. V was clipped by 3 bases and J by 0 bases; unmatched bases: 3. Germline CDR1 and CDR2: MNHEY and SMNVEV (reference sequence). The CDR3 region is CASSFWRESTDTQYF. The CDR3 nucleotides read TGTGCCAGCAGTTTTTGGCGGGAGAGCACAGATACGCAGTATTTT.

The rearrangement links TRBV10-3 to TRBJ2-3, with no clear D. V was shortened by 4 bases and J by 0 bases, with 8 bases between the two germline ends. Germline V gene sequence: CDR1 ENHRY, CDR2 SYGVKD. CDR3 size: 14 residues. The CDR3 nucleotides are TGTGCCATCAGTGGCAGGAGCAGCACAGATACGCAGTATTTT. It is translated as CAISGRSSTDTQYF.

This clonotype was counted a few times. The rearrangement links TRBV5-1 to TRBJ2-7; D gene uncertain. Judging by the DNA end, TRBJ2-5 fits better; the J call may be wrong. The germline V gene has CDR1 SGHRS and CDR2 YFSETQ. The CDR3 contains 13 residues. CDR3 sequence: CASSLVPEETQYF. DNA for the CDR3: TGCGCCAGCAGCTTGGTTCCAGAAGAGACCCAGTACTTC.

The chain carries TRBV10-3 and TRBJ2-3, with D unresolved. CDR3 length: 14 amino acids. Trimming shortened V by 0 bases and J by 2 bases, and 6 bases separated the two germline ends. The V gene's germline CDR1 is ENHRY and CDR2 SYGVKD. CDR3 region: CAISESAVTDTQYF. For the CDR3, the DNA is TGTGCCATCAGTGAGTCAGCAGTCACAGATACGCAGTATTTT.

The chain is built from TRBV10-1 and TRBJ2-1; unclear D gene. The DNA end is more similar to TRBJ2-7, so the J call may be wrong. The CDR3 extends over 12 amino acids. In germline, CDR1 is WNHNN, CDR2 SYGVQD (reference sequence). CDR3: CASSDSLYEQYF. CDR3 in DNA: TGCGCCAGCAGTGATAGTCTCTACGAGCAGTACTTC.

This chain joins TRBV7-9 and TRBJ1-2; D not resolved. The CDR3 is 15 residues long. Looked up from germline, CDR1 is SEHNR and CDR2 is FQNEAQ (reference sequence). Deletions cut 5 bases from V and 0 bases from J, with 13 bases between. DNA of the CDR3: TGTGCCAGCAGCCCCCAGGTACAACCTAACTATGGCTACACCTTC. It is translated as CASSPQVQPNYGYTF.

As to this clonotype: A read error may be the cause here, since a much bigger clone is one base away. The J gene is TRBJ1-6, the V gene TRBV5-5; D may be TRBD1 (6 bases). The germline V gene encodes CDR1 SGHKS and CDR2 YYEKEE (reference sequence). The CDR3 is 16 amino acids. The CDR3 DNA reads TGTGCCGGCAGCTTGGCAACAGGGTCAGGGAATTCACCCCTCCACTTT. The encoded protein is CAGSLATGSGNSPLHF. Full variable domain (missing parts from reference TRBV5-5 and TRBJ1-6): DAGVTQSPTHLIKTRGQQVTLRCSPISGHKSVSWYQQVLGQGPQFIFQYYEKEERGRGNFPDRFSARQFPNYSSELNVNALLLGDSALYLCAGSLATGSGNSPLHFGNGTRLTVT.

V and J are TRBV10-2 and TRBJ2-3, with 10 bases matching TRBD2. The CDR3 length is 16 residues. Germline CDR1 and CDR2: WSHSY and SAAADI. Trimming cost V 0 bases and J 14 bases; bases outside gene matches: 14. The CDR3 sequence: CASSESQLAGWRYAYF. DNA for the CDR3: TGCGCCAGCAGTGAGTCCCAACTAGCGGGATGGCGATACGCGTATTTT.

This chain connects TRBV5-1 to TRBJ2-7; 8 positions match TRBD2. The CDR3 sequence is 16 residues long. The V gene end was trimmed by 0 bases and the J gene end by 7 bases; junction bases not matched to a gene: 12. Germline CDR1 reads SGHRS; CDR2 reads YFSETQ. The CDR3 DNA reads as TGCGCCAGCAGCTTGGGGGGTAGCGGGACTATCAATGAGCAGTACTTC. Translated, it gives CASSLGGSGTINEQYF.

This clonotype was observed a few times. This chain links TRBV7-2 with TRBJ1-2; TRBD1 is a possible D gene (5 bases). CDR1 is SGHTA, CDR2 FQGNSA, per germline. The CDR3 spans 14 residues. V was pared by 5 bases and J by 1 base, with 11 bases between. The CDR3 nucleotides read TGTGCCAGCAGCCCAGGGACGGTTAACTATGGCTACACCTTC. Translating it yields CASSPGTVNYGYTF.

This clonotype occurred once. The genes are TRBV7-2 and TRBJ1-2; the D is unclear. V lost 0 bases, J lost 3 bases, and 8 bases lay in between. This CDR3 is 14 amino acids long. The V gene's germline CDR1 is SGHTA and CDR2 FQGNSA. The CDR3, as DNA: TGTGCCAGCAGCTTAGCATCATCGGACTATGGCTACACCTTC. Translated: CASSLASSDYGYTF.

This chain joins TRBV2 and TRBJ1-6; D is undetermined. The CDR3 is 14 amino acids. V dropped 1 base and J dropped 3 bases, with 4 bases sitting between them. Germline CDR1 reads SNHLY; CDR2 reads FYNNEI. The CDR3 nucleotides read TGTGCCAGCAGTGAAGAAGGCTATAATTCACCCCTCCACTTT. Its translation is CASSEEGYNSPLHF.

The chain is built from TRBV9 and TRBJ2-3; 11 positions agree with TRBD2. Per the germline V gene, CDR1 is SGDLS and CDR2 is YYNGEE. The CDR3 is 16 residues long. J gave up 6 bases and V 4 bases, and 10 bases lay outside the gene matches. CDR3 coding DNA: TGTGCCAGCAGCCCCCTGGTAGCGGGAGGGCAGGATACGCAGTATTTT. It translates to CASSPLVAGGQDTQYF.

This clonotype was picked up one time. The CDR3 DNA reads as TGCAGTGCTAGTCCCCCCGGACAGCTTAACACTGAAGCTTTCTTT. Protein: CSASPPGQLNTEAFF. This chain connects TRBV20-1 to TRBJ1-1; tentative D call: TRBD1 (6 bases). Trimming stripped 3 bases from V and 2 bases from J, with 16 bases between. The CDR3 is 15 amino acids. The germline gives CDR1 DFQATT, CDR2 SNEGSKA (reference sequence).

The rearrangement links TRBV7-7 to TRBJ2-1; TRBD1 or TRBD2 may be the D gene (5 bases each). V lost 3 bases and J lost 7, with 13 bases in between. Germline V CDR1 and CDR2: SSHAT, FNYEAQ (reference sequence). This CDR3 is 14 amino acids long. Written as DNA, the CDR3 is TGTGCCAGCAGCTTTGGGACCTACGGGAATGAGCAGTTCTTC. Protein sequence: CASSFGTYGNEQFF.

V is TRBV7-2 and J is TRBJ2-3; TRBD2 matches 8 bases. There are 18 residues in the CDR3. The germline gives CDR1 SGHTA, CDR2 FQGNSA. V gave up 0 bases and J gave up 14 bases; unmatched junction bases: 22. The CDR3 sequence is CASSLALGSGAGHRYAYF. CDR3 DNA sequence: TGTGCCAGCAGCTTAGCGCTGGGTAGCGGGGCAGGGCACAGATACGCGTATTTT.

This rearrangement joins TRBV7-6 to TRBJ1-4; 7 bases map to TRBD1. Unmatched junction bases numbered 1, after V lost 7 bases and J lost 2 bases. The V gene's germline CDR1 is SGHVS and CDR2 FNYEAQ. The CDR3 is 13 amino acids. CDR3 loop: CASNRGTNEKLFF. CDR3 nucleotide sequence: TGTGCCAGCAACAGGGGTACTAATGAAAAACTGTTTTTT.

This clonotype was detected a few times. This chain connects TRBV25-1 to TRBJ2-7; 10 bases are a match to TRBD1. Germline V CDR1 and CDR2: MGHDK, SYGVNS. V gave up 4 bases and J gave up 3 bases; unmatched junction bases: 6. CDR3 length: 15 residues. In DNA form, the CDR3 reads TGTGCCAGCAGTGCCCCGGACAGGGGGATCTACGAGCAGTACTTC. This gives the protein CASSAPDRGIYEQYF.

J is TRBJ1-1 and V is TRBV7-9; 7 bases are a match to TRBD1. This CDR3 has 12 amino acids. From germline, CDR1 is SEHNR and CDR2 FQNEAQ (reference sequence). Germline trimming cut 4 bases from V and 6 bases from J; bases unmatched to any gene: 2. The CDR3 DNA reads as TGTGCCAGCAGCTCCGACAGGGCTGAAGCTTTCTTT. Translation gives CASSSDRAEAFF.

The rearrangement uses TRBV10-3 and TRBJ2-7, with 7 bases that match TRBD1. Per the germline V gene, CDR1 is ENHRY and CDR2 is SYGVKD. The CDR3 consists of 13 residues. Trimming removed 1 base from V and 6 bases from J; junction bases left unmatched: 3. As DNA, the CDR3 is TGTGCCATCAGTGAGTTAGGGGGCGGCGAGCAGTACTTC. Amino acid sequence: CAISELGGGEQYF.

The chain couples TRBV27 to TRBJ2-2; a weak D match, TRBD1 (6 bases). CDR3 length: 13 amino acids. Trimming took off 6 bases at V and 7 bases at J, with 12 bases between the two ends. The V gene's germline CDR1 is MNHEY and CDR2 SMNVEV (reference sequence). CDR3 coding DNA: TGTGCCAGCAGGGTACAGGGCTTCGGGGAGCTGTTTTTT. Amino acid sequence: CASRVQGFGELFF.

This clonotype was seen ten or more times. V is TRBV20-1 and J is TRBJ2-7, with D possibly matching TRBD2 (6 bases). Between the trimmed V and J ends, which lost 1 base and 1 base, there was a span of 11 bases. This CDR3 has 14 residues. Germline V lookup: CDR1 DFQATT, CDR2 SNEGSKA (reference sequence). CDR3 nucleotides: TGCAGTGCTAGAGCGGGACTGGGGTCCTACGAGCAGTACTTC. Protein product: CSARAGLGSYEQYF.